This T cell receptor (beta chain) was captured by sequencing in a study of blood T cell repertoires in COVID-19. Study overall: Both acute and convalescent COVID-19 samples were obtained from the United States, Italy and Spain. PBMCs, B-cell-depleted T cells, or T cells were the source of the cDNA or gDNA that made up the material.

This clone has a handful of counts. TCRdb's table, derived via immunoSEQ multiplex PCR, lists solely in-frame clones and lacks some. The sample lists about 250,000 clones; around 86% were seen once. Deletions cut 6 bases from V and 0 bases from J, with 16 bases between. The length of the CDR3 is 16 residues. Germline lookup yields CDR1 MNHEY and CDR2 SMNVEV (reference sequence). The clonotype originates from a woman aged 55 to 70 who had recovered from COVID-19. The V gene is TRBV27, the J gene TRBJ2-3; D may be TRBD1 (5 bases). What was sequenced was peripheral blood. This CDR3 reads CASRSTGVTSTDTQYF. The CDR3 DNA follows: TGTGCCAGCAGGTCCACAGGAGTTACTAGCACAGATACGCAGTATTTT.